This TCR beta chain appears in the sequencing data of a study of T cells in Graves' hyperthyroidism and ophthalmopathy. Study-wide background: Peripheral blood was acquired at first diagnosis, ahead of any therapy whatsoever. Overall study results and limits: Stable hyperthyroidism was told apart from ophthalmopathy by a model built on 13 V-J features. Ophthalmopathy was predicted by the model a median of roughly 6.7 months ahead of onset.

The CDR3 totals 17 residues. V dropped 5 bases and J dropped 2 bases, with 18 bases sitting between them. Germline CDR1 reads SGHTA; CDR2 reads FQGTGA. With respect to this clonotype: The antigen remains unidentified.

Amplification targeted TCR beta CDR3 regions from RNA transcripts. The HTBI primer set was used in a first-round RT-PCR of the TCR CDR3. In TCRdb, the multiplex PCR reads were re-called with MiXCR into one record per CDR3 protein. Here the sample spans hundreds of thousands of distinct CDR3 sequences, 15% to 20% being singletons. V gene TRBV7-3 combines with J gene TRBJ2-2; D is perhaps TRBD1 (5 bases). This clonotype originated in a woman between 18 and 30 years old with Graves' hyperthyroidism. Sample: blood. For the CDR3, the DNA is TGTGCCAGCAGCCCCACACCAGGGAAAACTAACACCGGGGAGCTGTTTTTT. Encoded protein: CASSPTPGKTNTGELFF.